This TCR beta chain was recovered during a study of T cells in Graves' hyperthyroidism and ophthalmopathy. This clonotype appeared many times. Using RNA transcripts as the source, TCR beta CDR3 regions were amplified. First-round RT-PCR of the TCR CDR3 relied on the HTBI primer set. Each CDR3 protein is one row after TCRdb ran MiXCR on the multiplex PCR reads. The data contain 400,000 to 550,000 distinct CDR3 sequences, around 22% of them singletons. Sequencing was carried out using blood. The origin of this receptor is a woman under 40 with Graves' ophthalmopathy.

DNA of the CDR3: TGCAGTGCTAGAGGTGTGGCTAGCGGGGGAGTAGACCAGTACTTC. It codes for CSARGVASGGVDQYF. This chain joins TRBV20-1 and TRBJ2-5, with 10 nucleotides matching TRBD2. The CDR3 covers 15 residues. Germline values: CDR1 DFQATT, CDR2 SNEGSKA (reference sequence). The junction had 12 bases not matched to a gene; V was cut back by 1 base and J by 10 bases.